This is a list of T cell receptor beta chains from one sample in a study of cytomegalovirus exposure and HLA in healthy donors. Data came from immunoSEQ multiplex PCR; TCRdb stores just in-frame clones and leaves some out. The sample contains around 150,000 clones, 80% of which appear only once. Sequencing used PBMCs. These receptors all come from a man aged 25-45 years in good health and CMV-seronegative. CDR3s include the opening cysteine and the closing phenylalanine or tryptophan. Each record gives: clone size, D gene, V gene, J gene, CDR3 protein, CDR3 DNA. The D gene is left open where the match is weak. Size is stated for part of the rows, as once, few or many counts, or as a class when the clone is expanded.

.	.	TRBV7-9	TRBJ1-4	CASSLAGAPGGEKLFF	TGTGCCAGCAGCTTAGCGGGGGCCCCCGGCGGGGAAAAACTGTTTTTT
.	.	TRBV6-4	TRBJ2-7	CASSSTRHGEQYF	TGTGCCAGCAGTTCGACTAGGCACGGCGAGCAGTACTTC
few	.	TRBV6-5	TRBJ1-1	CASSYSVEGNTEAFF	TGTGCCAGCAGTTACTCCGTGGAGGGGAACACTGAAGCTTTCTTT
.	.	TRBV18	TRBJ1-1	CASSPYTTGNTEAFF	TGTGCCAGCTCACCATATACGACAGGGAACACTGAAGCTTTCTTT
.	.	TRBV30	TRBJ1-5	CAWSVEENQPQHF	TGTGCCTGGAGTGTGGAGGAAAATCAGCCCCAGCATTTT
.	.	TRBV28	TRBJ2-7	CASSLAQGNYEQYF	TGTGCCAGCAGTTTAGCTCAGGGGAATTACGAGCAGTACTTC
few	TRBD1	TRBV15	TRBJ2-5	CATSREGTGGTQYF	TGTGCCACCAGCAGAGAGGGGACAGGGGGGACCCAGTACTTC
few	.	TRBV5-1	TRBJ1-5	CASSLDGGALNQPQHF	TGCGCCAGCAGCTTGGATGGAGGGGCCCTCAATCAGCCCCAGCATTTT
.	.	TRBV28	TRBJ1-1	CASSEYRKDTEAFF	TGTGCCAGCAGTGAGTACAGGAAGGACACTGAAGCTTTCTTT
.	TRBD1	TRBV4-1	TRBJ1-4	CASSQRGQGLLGEKLFF	TGCGCCAGCAGCCAGAGGGGACAGGGGCTATTAGGGGAAAAACTGTTTTTT
.	TRBD1	TRBV14	TRBJ2-7	CASSHPIGDRGSYEQYF	TGTGCCAGCAGCCACCCGATCGGGGACAGGGGGTCCTACGAGCAGTACTTC
.	.	TRBV28	TRBJ1-3	CASGSDIGNTIYF	TGTGCCAGCGGGTCTGACATTGGAAACACCATATATTTT
.	.	TRBV4-1	TRBJ2-7	CASSQVAERTYEQYF	TGCGCCAGCAGCCAAGTAGCGGAGAGAACCTACGAGCAGTACTTC
.	.	TRBV27	TRBJ1-1	CASRNPRLTEAFF	TGTGCCAGCAGGAATCCCCGACTCACTGAAGCTTTCTTT
.	TRBD1	TRBV28	TRBJ2-7	CASRPGQGFAEQYF	TGTGCCAGCAGACCGGGACAGGGGTTTGCCGAGCAGTACTTC
.	.	TRBV28	TRBJ1-5	CASRKGWGDYPQHF	TGTGCCAGCAGGAAAGGATGGGGGGATTATCCCCAGCATTTT
.	TRBD1	TRBV2	TRBJ1-4	CASSLGQATNEKLFF	TGTGCCAGCAGTCTCGGACAGGCAACTAATGAAAAACTGTTTTTT
few	TRBD1	TRBV27	TRBJ1-5	CASSPNDRAQHF	TGTGCCAGCAGTCCGAACGACAGGGCCCAGCATTTT
.	TRBD2	TRBV28	TRBJ2-5	CASSLYPGTSGSREAQYF	TGTGCCAGCAGTTTGTACCCCGGGACTAGCGGGAGTCGTGAGGCCCAGTACTTC
.	.	TRBV29-1	TRBJ1-5	CSVVSQGNQPQHF	TGCAGCGTGGTATCGCAGGGGAATCAGCCCCAGCATTTT
.	.	TRBV5-1	TRBJ1-5	CASSPGGESYQPQHF	TGCGCCAGCAGCCCGGGGGGGGAGTCTTATCAGCCCCAGCATTTT
.	.	TRBV9	TRBJ1-1	CASSPVGGLGTEAFF	TGTGCCAGCAGCCCGGTTGGGGGCCTAGGGACTGAAGCTTTCTTT
.	TRBD2	TRBV10-1	TRBJ2-1	CASNSGGYNEQFF	TGCGCCAGCAATAGCGGGGGATACAATGAGCAGTTCTTC
.	.	TRBV14	TRBJ2-7	CASSPIRGRFYEQYF	TGTGCCAGCAGCCCCATTCGGGGAAGGTTCTACGAGCAGTACTTC
.	.	TRBV28	TRBJ1-2	CASSLESYGYTF	TGTGCCAGCAGTTTGGAGAGCTATGGCTACACCTTC
.	.	TRBV6-6	TRBJ2-1	CASSYGSSVYNEQFF	TGTGCCAGCAGTTACGGGTCTAGCGTTTACAATGAGCAGTTCTTC
.	.	TRBV28	TRBJ2-1	CASSLHTGNNEQFF	TGTGCCAGCAGTCTCCACACAGGTAACAATGAGCAGTTCTTC
few	.	TRBV4-1	TRBJ1-4	CASSQAGVREKLFF	TGCGCCAGCAGCCAAGCCGGGGTTCGGGAAAAACTGTTTTTT
.	.	TRBV28	TRBJ1-4	CASSWTVTNEKLFF	TGTGCCAGCAGTTGGACAGTCACTAATGAAAAACTGTTTTTT
.	.	TRBV10-3	TRBJ2-7	CASARGTGYEQYF	TGTGCCTCCGCCCGCGGAACCGGCTACGAGCAGTACTTC
.	.	TRBV9	TRBJ1-5	CASSQGHNQPQHF	TGTGCCAGCAGCCAGGGACACAATCAGCCCCAGCATTTT
.	.	TRBV6-5	TRBJ2-2	CASSPYVFTGELFF	TGTGCCAGCAGTCCCTACGTGTTCACCGGGGAGCTGTTTTTT
once	.	TRBV9	TRBJ1-5	CASSVGGGSGNQPQHF	TGTGCCAGCAGCGTAGGAGGAGGGTCGGGCAATCAGCCCCAGCATTTT
.	.	TRBV7-2	TRBJ1-2	CASSSTEVYGYTF	TGTGCCAGCAGCTCCACCGAGGTCTATGGCTACACCTTC
.	TRBD1	TRBV7-2	TRBJ1-4	CASSLDRGQEKLFF	TGTGCCAGCAGCTTAGACAGGGGGCAGGAAAAACTGTTTTTT
.	.	TRBV13	TRBJ1-1	CASSFAHEEAFF	TGTGCCAGCAGCTTCGCACACGAAGAAGCTTTCTTT
.	TRBD1	TRBV15	TRBJ2-7	CATSSVQGAYEQYF	TGTGCCACCAGCAGCGTTCAGGGGGCCTACGAGCAGTACTTC
.	.	TRBV28	TRBJ1-2	CASSWRQRGYTF	TGTGCCAGCAGTTGGAGGCAAAGGGGCTACACCTTC
.	.	TRBV19	TRBJ2-5	CASSPRVFQETQYF	TGTGCCAGTAGTCCCAGGGTCTTTCAAGAGACCCAGTACTTC
.	.	TRBV5-1	TRBJ1-1	CASGTIRATEAFF	TGCGCCAGCGGGACTATTCGGGCCACTGAAGCTTTCTTT
.	TRBD2	TRBV7-7	TRBJ2-3	CASSFGLAGGADTQYF	TGTGCCAGCAGCTTTGGATTAGCGGGGGGCGCAGATACGCAGTATTTT
once	TRBD1	TRBV7-9	TRBJ1-5	CASSSQGSNQPQHF	TGTGCCAGCAGCTCACAGGGGAGCAATCAGCCCCAGCATTTT
.	.	TRBV7-2	TRBJ1-1	CASSLTSRDLHRSAEAFF	TGTGCCAGCAGCTTAACTAGCAGGGACCTCCACAGATCAGCTGAAGCTTTCTTT
.	TRBD1	TRBV27	TRBJ2-1	CASSLGTIGGSDWFF	TGTGCCAGCAGTTTAGGGACAATAGGGGGCTCCGACTGGTTCTTC
.	.	TRBV5-3	TRBJ2-3	CARSSAPRDWADTQYF	TGTGCCAGAAGCTCGGCTCCCCGGGACTGGGCAGATACGCAGTATTTT
.	TRBD1	TRBV7-9	TRBJ2-7	CASLGQGSYEQYF	TGTGCCAGCTTAGGACAGGGTTCCTACGAGCAGTACTTC
once	.	TRBV27	TRBJ2-5	CASSFAGVGETQYF	TGTGCCAGCAGTTTTGCAGGGGTGGGGGAGACCCAGTACTTC
.	TRBD2	TRBV9	TRBJ2-3	CASSGLAGGTDTQYF	TGTGCCAGCAGCGGACTAGCGGGTGGCACAGATACGCAGTATTTT
.	.	TRBV2	TRBJ1-5	CASHRVGNSNQPQHF	TGTGCCAGCCACCGGGTCGGGAATAGCAATCAGCCCCAGCATTTT
once	TRBD1	TRBV18	TRBJ1-2	CASSPTGIPSANYGYTF	TGTGCCAGCTCTCCGACAGGGATCCCTTCCGCTAACTATGGCTACACCTTC
.	.	TRBV15	TRBJ2-3	CATSREASTDTQYF	TGTGCCACCAGCAGAGAGGCTAGCACAGATACGCAGTATTTT
.	.	TRBV4-3	TRBJ1-2	CASSQELGQDDYGYTF	TGCGCCAGCAGCCAAGAATTGGGGCAGGATGACTATGGCTACACCTTC
.	.	TRBV30	TRBJ2-1	CAWDTGYNEQFF	TGTGCCTGGGATACAGGATACAATGAGCAGTTCTTC
.	.	TRBV27	TRBJ2-7	CASSPLAGKPYEQYF	TGTGCCAGCAGTCCCCTCGCGGGAAAGCCCTACGAGCAGTACTTC
.	.	TRBV7-2	TRBJ2-3	CASSLAPVTDTQYF	TGTGCCAGCAGCTTAGCCCCCGTTACAGATACGCAGTATTTT